The 24 T cell receptor beta chains listed next were all sequenced from one sample in a study of response to subunit inactivated influenza vaccine. TCRdb used MiXCR to reprocess the RT-PCR reads, holding one entry per CDR3 protein. The sample has just under 250,000 distinct CDR3 sequences; 12% are singletons. The sequencing used non-naive T cells sorted from PBMCs, collected 14 to 15 days before vaccination. The receptors shown here come from a man in his forties or fifties who received an inactivated influenza vaccine.

This clonotype showed up just a few times. The V gene is TRBV20-1, the J gene TRBJ1-1, with D perhaps matching TRBD1 (6 bases). This CDR3 is built from 13 residues. The germline CDR1 and CDR2 sequences are DFQATT and SNEGSKA (reference sequence). Trimming left V 7 bases short and J 7 bases short, with 19 bases between. The CDR3 reads CSGTAGPDGEAFF. The DNA of the CDR3 is TGCAGTGGGACAGCGGGACCTGATGGTGAAGCTTTCTTT.

The table lists this clonotype with a few counts. The chain links TRBV4-2 to TRBJ2-2; possible D gene TRBD2, 5 bases. V was cut by 8 bases and J by 2 bases, with 21 bases left in between. CDR3 length: 17 amino acids. In germline, CDR1 is LGHNA, CDR2 YNFKEQ. CDR3 DNA: TGTGCCAGCCAGTCATGGGCCGGAGCGGATAACACCGGGGAGCTGTTTTTT. Translating gives CASQSWAGADNTGELFF.

This clonotype was detected only a few times. V and J are TRBV14 and TRBJ1-3; 7 bases agree with TRBD1. Trimming at V came to 4 bases and at J to 2 bases, leaving 5 bases not matched to a gene. The CDR3 consists of 15 residues. Germline V gives CDR1 SGHDN, CDR2 FVKESK. CDR3 protein: CASSLIGTAGNTIYF. The DNA of the CDR3 is TGTGCCAGCAGCCTAATTGGGACAGCTGGAAACACCATATATTTT.

This clonotype was counted a few times. The rearrangement joins TRBV7-2 to TRBJ1-6; D not resolved. This CDR3 contains 14 residues. Germline V gene sequence: CDR1 SGHTA, CDR2 FQGNSA. V gave up 2 bases and J gave up 8 bases, with 10 bases separating them. The CDR3 loop reads CASSLIFRDSPLHF. The DNA for the CDR3 is TGTGCCAGCAGCTTAATATTCAGAGATTCACCCCTCCACTTT.

There are a few counts of this clonotype. This chain connects TRBV28 to TRBJ2-3; D is perhaps TRBD2 (6 bases). V was cut by 4 bases and J by 6 bases, with 14 bases left in between. CDR1 is MDHEN, CDR2 SYDVKM, per germline. CDR3 size: 14 residues. CDR3 region: CASSYRDSQDTQYF. As DNA, the CDR3 is TGTGCCAGCAGTTACCGGGACTCTCAGGATACGCAGTATTTT.

The table lists this clonotype with a few counts. The chain joins TRBV28 to TRBJ2-7; 10 bases map to TRBD2. V was clipped by 3 bases and J by 0 bases; unmatched bases: 14. There are 19 residues in the CDR3. CDR1 is MDHEN, CDR2 SYDVKM, per germline. The CDR3 loop is CASSFPIGLAEPSSYEQYF. The CDR3 DNA follows: TGTGCCAGCAGTTTTCCAATCGGACTAGCGGAACCATCCTCCTACGAGCAGTACTTC.

In this sample, this clonotype turned up a few times. The chain employs TRBV20-1 and TRBJ2-2, with D possibly being TRBD1 or TRBD2 (6 bases each). From germline, CDR1 is DFQATT and CDR2 SNEGSKA (reference sequence). This CDR3 is 13 amino acids long. Trimming left V 3 bases short and J 5 bases short, with 10 bases between. DNA of the CDR3: TGCAGTGCTAGGGGAGGACAGACCGGGGAGCTGTTTTTT. It specifies CSARGGQTGELFF.

This clonotype was observed a handful of times. This rearrangement joins TRBV7-2 to TRBJ2-4, with no clear D. Trimming removed 2 bases from V and 8 bases from J, with 10 bases in between. The CDR3 is made up of 13 amino acids. Germline loops: CDR1 SGHTA, CDR2 FQGNSA. CDR3 sequence (DNA): TGTGCCAGCAGCTTAACAAATATAGACATTCAGTACTTC. This encodes CASSLTNIDIQYF.

This clonotype was detected only a few times. This chain links TRBV6-5 with TRBJ2-1; maybe TRBD1 (5 bases). Germline V gene lookup returns CDR1 MNHEY and CDR2 SVGAGI. The CDR3 length is 13 residues. Trimming left V 9 bases short and J 0 bases short, with 9 bases between. This CDR3 is CARQVSSYNEQFF. The CDR3 bases are TGTGCCAGACAGGTTAGCTCCTACAATGAGCAGTTCTTC.

This clonotype was observed a few times. The chain has TRBV6-5 and TRBJ1-1; TRBD1 agrees at 7 bases. Per germline, CDR1 MNHEY and CDR2 SVGAGI. Losses at the gene ends were 2 bases for V and 6 bases for J; bases not matched to a gene: 6. The CDR3 length is 14 residues. CDR3: CASSYLTQGAEAFF. CDR3 DNA: TGTGCCAGCAGTTACCTCACCCAGGGGGCTGAAGCTTTCTTT.

The chain is built from TRBV10-3 and TRBJ2-1; D possibly corresponds to TRBD2 (6 bases). Trimming stripped 8 bases from V and 5 bases from J, with 16 bases between. The CDR3 length is 14 residues. The V gene's germline CDR1 is ENHRY and CDR2 SYGVKD. The CDR3 loop reads CAIGDPAGHNEQFF. CDR3 in DNA: TGTGCCATCGGGGACCCGGCGGGGCACAATGAGCAGTTCTTC.

This clonotype was observed a few times. The V and J genes are TRBV6-2 or TRBV6-3 and TRBJ2-1, with D possibly TRBD1 on 5 matching bases. The CDR3 has 13 amino acids. The V and J ends lost 6 bases and 1 base respectively, with 7 bases between them. CDR1 and CDR2 from the germline V gene are MNHEY and SVGEGT. In DNA form, the CDR3 reads TGTGCCAGCAGGAGGACATCCTACAATGAGCAGTTCTTC. This translates into CASRRTSYNEQFF.

A few counts support this clonotype. V usage is TRBV4-3 and J usage is TRBJ1-5, with D uncertain. Trimming took off 0 bases at V and 2 bases at J, with 5 bases between the two ends. Germline V gene lookup returns CDR1 LGHNA and CDR2 YSLEER. The length of the CDR3 is 14 residues. In DNA, the CDR3 is TGCGCCAGCAGCCAAGATCACCGCAATCAGCCCCAGCATTTT. Amino acids: CASSQDHRNQPQHF.

With respect to this clonotype: Its ends do not fully match the called genes, so a read error is possible. The chain carries TRBV7-6 and TRBJ2-2; a possible D gene is TRBD2 (6 bases). The germline V gene has CDR1 SGHVS and CDR2 FNYEAQ. The CDR3 sequence is 18 residues long. Here the CDR3 reads CASSFGSVVSGNTGELFF. As DNA, the CDR3 is TGCGCCAGCAGCTTCGGTTCGGTGGTTAGCGGAAACACCGGGGAGCTGTTTTTT.

This clonotype was recorded at least ten times. The rearrangement joins TRBV5-6 to TRBJ2-2; D perhaps matches TRBD2 (6 bases). The germline V gene encodes CDR1 SGHDT and CDR2 YYEEEE. There are 16 residues in the CDR3. Deletions cut 0 bases from V and 0 bases from J, with 9 bases between. The CDR3 region has the DNA TGTGCCAGCAGCTTGGACCTAGCGTCGAACACCGGGGAGCTGTTTTTT. Translated, it gives CASSLDLASNTGELFF. Combining the CDR3 with reference TRBV5-6 and TRBJ2-2 gives the whole variable domain DAGVTQSPTHLIKTRGQQVTLRCSPKSGHDTVSWYQQALGQGPQFIFQYYEEEERQRGNFPDRFSGHQFPNYSSELNVNALLLGDSALYLCASSLDLASNTGELFFGEGSRLTVL.

This clonotype has a count of ten or more. This chain links TRBV7-6 with TRBJ1-5; TRBD1 matches 10 bases. CDR1 is SGHVS and CDR2 is FNYEAQ in the germline V gene. This CDR3 is built from 17 residues. V shed 5 bases, J shed 0 bases, and the junction held 7 bases outside the gene matches. The CDR3 protein is CASSPGTGVYSNQPQHF. In DNA, the CDR3 is TGTGCCAGCAGCCCTGGGACAGGGGTATATAGCAATCAGCCCCAGCATTTT.

Ten or more counts support this clonotype. The gene calls are TRBV12-3 or TRBV12-4 and TRBJ2-2; 7 positions match TRBD2. This CDR3 is 15 amino acids long. V dropped 6 bases and J dropped 2; count of bases not matched to a gene: 6. Here the CDR3 DNA reads TGTGCCAGCAGCCGGAGCGGGACTAACACCGGGGAGCTGTTTTTT. Translation: CASSRSGTNTGELFF.

The chain carries TRBV20-1 and TRBJ2-3; 7 bases agree with TRBD2. The CDR3 contains 15 residues. Trimming cost V 4 bases and J 1 base; bases outside gene matches: 8. CDR1 is DFQATT and CDR2 is SNEGSKA in the germline V gene (reference sequence). The CDR3 region is CSATRGGGGTDTQYF. The CDR3 DNA sequence: TGCAGTGCTACGAGGGGCGGGGGAGGCACAGATACGCAGTATTTT.

The table lists this clonotype with a few counts. The chain has TRBV12-3 or TRBV12-4 and TRBJ1-6; D perhaps matches TRBD1 (5 bases). V lost 3 bases and J 10 bases, leaving 10 bases between the germline ends. The CDR3 has 13 residues. The CDR3 loop reads CASSLSGKSPLHF. As DNA, the CDR3 is TGTGCCAGCAGTTTGTCAGGGAAATCACCCCTCCACTTT.

The CDR3, as DNA: TGCGCCAGCAGTGCGAAGGGACTAGCGGTCCAGTACTTC. Translated: CASSAKGLAVQYF. The chain has TRBV10-2 and TRBJ2-5; 11 bases line up with TRBD2. V dropped 4 bases and J dropped 10; count of bases not matched to a gene: 5. The germline CDR1 and CDR2 sequences are WSHSY and SAAADI. The CDR3 extends over 13 amino acids.

In this sample, this clonotype turned up a few times. The J gene is TRBJ2-1, the V gene TRBV13, with D tentatively TRBD1 (8 bases). Trimming took off 9 bases at V and 9 bases at J, with 21 bases between the two ends. The germline CDR1 and CDR2 sequences are PRHDT and FYEKMQ (reference sequence). CDR3 length: 14 amino acids. The CDR3: CASRRQGRGLEQFF. CDR3 DNA: TGTGCCAGTCGTCGACAGGGGAGGGGCCTTGAGCAGTTCTTC. The whole variable domain, remainder taken from reference TRBV13 and TRBJ2-1, is AAGVIQSPRHLIKEKRETATLKCYPIPRHDTVYWYQQGPGQDPQFLISFYEKMQSDKGSIPDRFSAQQFSDYHSELNMSSLELGDSALYFCASRRQGRGLEQFFGPGTRLTVL.

Ten or more counts support this clonotype. The genes are TRBV29-1 and TRBJ2-2; no clear D gene. V dropped 3 bases and J dropped 2 bases, with 7 bases sitting between them. The CDR3 is made up of 13 amino acids. The germline CDR1 and CDR2 sequences are SQVTM and ANQGSEA. The CDR3 coding sequence is TGCAGCGTTGATACCCAAAACACCGGGGAGCTGTTTTTT. It specifies CSVDTQNTGELFF.

The chain joins TRBV20-1 to TRBJ2-3; D tentatively fits TRBD1 or TRBD2 (5 bases each). Germline CDR1 is DFQATT and CDR2 is SNEGSKA (reference sequence). Trimming left V 3 bases short and J 2 bases short, with 6 bases between. The CDR3 extends over 12 amino acids. CDR3 bases: TGCAGTGCTAGCGGGGCCACAGATACGCAGTATTTT. This sequence encodes CSASGATDTQYF.

This chain links TRBV4-2 with TRBJ1-2; 8 nucleotides match TRBD1. The germline V gene encodes CDR1 LGHNA and CDR2 YNFKEQ. CDR3 length equals 14 residues. V was clipped by 5 bases and J by 5 bases; unmatched bases: 7. The CDR3 DNA sequence: TGTGCCAGCAGCTCCGGGACAGGCTCATATGGCTACACCTTC. Translation: CASSSGTGSYGYTF.